This T cell receptor (beta chain) was recorded in a study of blood T cell repertoires in COVID-19. Study background: Sites in the United States, Italy and Spain provided acute and convalescent COVID-19 samples. Nucleic acid was either cDNA or gDNA, and it came from T cells, B-cell-depleted T cells, or PBMCs.

Authors' methods: Estimation of nucleated cell counts was performed using reference gene primer amplification. The table came from immunoSEQ multiplex PCR; TCRdb's copy has only in-frame clones and leaves some out. That table supplies the V and J calls and clone size; D and trimming were determined from the DNA. Among 130,000 to 150,000 clones listed, 84% were seen once. The CDR3 sequence is 15 residues long. The V and J ends lost 8 bases and 3 bases, in that order; junction bases with no gene match: 11. Germline assignment: CDR1 MNHEY and CDR2 SMNVEV (reference sequence). Specimen: peripheral blood. The receptor was derived from a man aged 55 to 70 with active or convalescent COVID-19. The chain couples TRBV27 to TRBJ1-1, with 8 bases matching TRBD1. As DNA, the CDR3 is TGTGCCAGCTTGACAGGGGTAGGTTTCGACACTGAAGCTTTCTTT. The encoded protein is CASLTGVGFDTEAFF.